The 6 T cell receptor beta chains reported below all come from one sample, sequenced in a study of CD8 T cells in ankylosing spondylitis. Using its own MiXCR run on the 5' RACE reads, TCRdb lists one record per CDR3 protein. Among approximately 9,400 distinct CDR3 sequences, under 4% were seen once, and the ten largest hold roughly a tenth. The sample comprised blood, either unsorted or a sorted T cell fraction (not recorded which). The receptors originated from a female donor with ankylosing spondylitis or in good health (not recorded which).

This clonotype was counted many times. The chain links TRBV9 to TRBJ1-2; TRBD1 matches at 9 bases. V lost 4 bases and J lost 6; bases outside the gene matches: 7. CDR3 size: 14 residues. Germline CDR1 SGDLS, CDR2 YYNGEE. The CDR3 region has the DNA TGTGCCAGCAGCTACCAAAGGACAGGGGATGGCTACACCTTC. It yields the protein CASSYQRTGDGYTF.

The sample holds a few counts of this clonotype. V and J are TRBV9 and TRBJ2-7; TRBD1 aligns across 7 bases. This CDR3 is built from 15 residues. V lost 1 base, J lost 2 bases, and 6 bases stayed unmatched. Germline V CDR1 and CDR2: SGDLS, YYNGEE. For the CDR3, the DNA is TGTGCCAGCAGCGTATACCCGGGACAGACCTACGAGCAGTACTTC. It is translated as CASSVYPGQTYEQYF.

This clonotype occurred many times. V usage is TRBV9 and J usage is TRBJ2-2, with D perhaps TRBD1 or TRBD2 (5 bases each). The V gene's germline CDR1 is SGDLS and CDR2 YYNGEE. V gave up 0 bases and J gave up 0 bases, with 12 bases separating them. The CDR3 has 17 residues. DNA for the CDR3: TGTGCCAGCAGCGTAGCTACACCGGGGCCGAACACCGGGGAGCTGTTTTTT. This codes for CASSVATPGPNTGELFF.

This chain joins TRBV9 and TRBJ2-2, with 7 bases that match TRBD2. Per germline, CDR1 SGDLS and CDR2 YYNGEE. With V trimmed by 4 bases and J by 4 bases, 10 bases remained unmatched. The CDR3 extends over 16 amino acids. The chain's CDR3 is CASSSWGGSSTGELFF. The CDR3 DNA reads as TGTGCCAGCAGCTCCTGGGGAGGGTCGTCCACCGGGGAGCTGTTTTTT.

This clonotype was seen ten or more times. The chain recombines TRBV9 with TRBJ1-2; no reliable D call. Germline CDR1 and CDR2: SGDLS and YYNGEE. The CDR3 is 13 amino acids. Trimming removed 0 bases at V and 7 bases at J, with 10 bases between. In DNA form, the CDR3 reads TGTGCCAGCAGCGTAGGAGAAACTCCTGGCTACACCTTC. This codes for CASSVGETPGYTF.

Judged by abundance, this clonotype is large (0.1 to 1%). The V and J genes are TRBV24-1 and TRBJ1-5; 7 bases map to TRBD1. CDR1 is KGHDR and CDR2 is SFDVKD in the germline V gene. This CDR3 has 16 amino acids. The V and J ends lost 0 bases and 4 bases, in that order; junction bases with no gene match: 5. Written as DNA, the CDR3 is TGTGCCACCAGTGATTTGCGAGGGACAGCGAATCAGCCCCAGCATTTT. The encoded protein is CATSDLRGTANQPQHF.